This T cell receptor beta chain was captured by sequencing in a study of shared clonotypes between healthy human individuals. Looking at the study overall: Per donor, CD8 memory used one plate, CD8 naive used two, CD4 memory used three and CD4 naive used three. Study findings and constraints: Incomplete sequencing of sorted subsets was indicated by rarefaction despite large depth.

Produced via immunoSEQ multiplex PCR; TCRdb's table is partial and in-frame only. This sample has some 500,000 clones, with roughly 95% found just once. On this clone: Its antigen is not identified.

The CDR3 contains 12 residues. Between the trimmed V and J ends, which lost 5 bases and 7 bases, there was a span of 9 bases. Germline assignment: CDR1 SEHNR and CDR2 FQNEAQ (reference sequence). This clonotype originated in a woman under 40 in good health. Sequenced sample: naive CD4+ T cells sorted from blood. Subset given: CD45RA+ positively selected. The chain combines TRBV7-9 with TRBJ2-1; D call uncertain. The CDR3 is CASSQLLNEQFF. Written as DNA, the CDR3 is TGTGCCAGCAGCCAACTTCTAAATGAGCAGTTCTTC. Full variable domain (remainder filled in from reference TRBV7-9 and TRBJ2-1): DTGVSQNPRHKITKRGQNVTFRCDPISEHNRLYWYRQTLGQGPEFLTYFQNEAQLEKSRLLSDRFSAERPKGSFSTLEIQRTEQGDSAMYLCASSQLLNEQFFGPGTRLTVL.